This is a list of T cell receptor beta chains from one sample in a study of blood T cell repertoires in COVID-19. Profiling relied on immunoSEQ multiplex PCR, and the TCRdb table lists in-frame clones only, not all of them. This table has 150,000 to 200,000 clones, around 85% appearing once. Material: peripheral blood. The receptor source for this set is an older woman with acute or convalescent COVID-19. The CDR3 runs from the conserved cysteine through the conserved F or W. D genes are given only for firm matches. Rows give clone size only sometimes, using once, few, many, or a class for an expanded clone.

TRBD1,TRBV6-1,NA,TRBJ1-5,CASSAGTGGVGQPQHF,TGTGCCAGCAGTGCGGGAACAGGGGGAGTGGGTCAGCCCCAGCATTTT
TRBD1,TRBV19,NA,TRBJ1-6,CASRRPGQGINSPLHF,TGTGCCAGTAGAAGACCGGGACAGGGTATCAATTCACCCCTCCACTTT
NA,TRBV3-1/TRBV3-2,NA,TRBJ2-7,CASSQRTPSYEQYF,TGTGCCAGCAGCCAGCGGACTCCGTCTTACGAGCAGTACTTC
NA,TRBV19,NA,TRBJ2-1,CASSISGSSYNEQFF,TGTGCCAGTAGTATCTCTGGTAGCTCCTACAATGAGCAGTTCTTC
NA,TRBV6-5,NA,TRBJ2-7,CASSYGAVEHEQYF,TGTGCCAGCAGTTACGGGGCAGTGGAGCACGAGCAGTACTTC
TRBD2,TRBV2,NA,TRBJ2-1,CASSAPLAGGGQFF,TGTGCCAGCAGCGCGCCCCTAGCGGGAGGAGGGCAGTTCTTC
NA,TRBV7-2,NA,TRBJ1-1,CASSARQEAFF,TGTGCCAGCAGCGCCCGACAGGAAGCTTTCTTT
NA,TRBV5-8,NA,TRBJ1-1,CASHRGGILTEAFF,TGTGCCAGCCATAGGGGGGGGATTCTCACTGAAGCTTTCTTT
TRBD2,TRBV5-1,few,TRBJ2-3,CASSLISGTGADTQYF,TGCGCCAGCAGCTTGATTAGCGGGACGGGTGCAGATACGCAGTATTTT
NA,TRBV19,NA,TRBJ1-6,CASSSSGTRSSPLHF,TGTGCCAGTAGTAGCTCCGGGACACGAAGCTCACCCCTCCACTTT
NA,TRBV4-2,NA,TRBJ2-1,CASSQDFAGTGAREQFF,TGTGCCAGCAGCCAAGATTTCGCGGGAACGGGTGCGAGAGAGCAGTTCTTC
NA,TRBV7-6,once,TRBJ1-4,CASSSPLGAGREKLFF,TGTGCCAGCAGTAGTCCTCTGGGCGCGGGACGGGAAAAACTGTTTTTT
NA,TRBV5-1,NA,TRBJ2-3,CASSLSGTDTQYF,TGCGCCAGCAGCTTATCCGGCACAGATACGCAGTATTTT
NA,TRBV11-2,NA,TRBJ2-1,CASSLGLAPQSEQFF,TGTGCCAGCAGCTTAGGTCTAGCCCCTCAGAGCGAGCAGTTCTTC
NA,TRBV7-8,NA,TRBJ1-2,CASSYGQSSGYTF,TGTGCCAGCAGTTACGGACAGTCGTCGGGCTACACCTTC
NA,TRBV6-5,NA,TRBJ1-3,CASTTDVDSGNTIYF,TGTGCCAGCACGACTGACGTCGACTCTGGAAACACCATATATTTT
NA,TRBV20-1,NA,TRBJ1-2,CSARQDYGYTF,TGCAGTGCCCGACAGGACTATGGCTACACCTTC
NA,TRBV29-1,NA,TRBJ2-4,CSVAGPENIQYF,TGCAGCGTTGCAGGGCCCGAAAACATTCAGTACTTC
NA,TRBV3-1/TRBV3-2,NA,TRBJ2-5,CASSKAVLAETQYF,TGTGCCAGCAGTAAGGCGGTCTTAGCGGAGACCCAGTACTTC
TRBD1,TRBV7-9,NA,TRBJ2-2,CASSLSTGGGTGELFF,TGTGCCAGCAGCCTGTCGACAGGGGGAGGGACCGGGGAGCTGTTTTTT
TRBD1,TRBV15,NA,TRBJ1-3,CATRTGMSGNTIYF,TGTGCCACCCGGACAGGGATGTCTGGAAACACCATATATTTT
NA,TRBV5-1,NA,TRBJ2-1,CASSLGYSYNEQFF,TGCGCCAGCAGCTTGGGCTACTCCTACAATGAGCAGTTCTTC
NA,TRBV5-1,NA,TRBJ1-5,CASSLEGSNQPQHF,TGCGCCAGCAGCTTGGAGGGGAGCAATCAGCCCCAGCATTTT
TRBD2,TRBV27,NA,TRBJ2-1,CASRGRVAGGNEQFF,TGTGCCAGCAGGGGGAGGGTAGCGGGAGGGAATGAGCAGTTCTTC
NA,TRBV2,NA,TRBJ2-3,CASSERVEQYF,TGTGCCAGCAGTGAACGGGTGGAACAGTATTTT
NA,TRBV9,NA,TRBJ1-6,CASSWDNNSPLHF,TGTGCCAGCAGCTGGGACAATAATTCACCCCTCCACTTT
NA,TRBV19,NA,TRBJ1-1,CASNQGMNTEAFF,TGTGCCAGTAACCAGGGGATGAACACTGAAGCTTTCTTT
NA,TRBV27,NA,TRBJ1-3,CASSFDRGNTIYF,TGTGCCAGCAGTTTTGACAGGGGAAACACCATATATTTT
NA,TRBV19,once,TRBJ1-5,CASSSPGAGNQPQHF,TGTGCCAGCTCAAGTCCAGGGGCGGGCAATCAGCCCCAGCATTTT
NA,TRBV21-1,once,TRBJ1-1,CASSISDRDTEAFF,TGTGCCAGCAGCATCTCCGACAGGGACACTGAAGCTTTCTTT